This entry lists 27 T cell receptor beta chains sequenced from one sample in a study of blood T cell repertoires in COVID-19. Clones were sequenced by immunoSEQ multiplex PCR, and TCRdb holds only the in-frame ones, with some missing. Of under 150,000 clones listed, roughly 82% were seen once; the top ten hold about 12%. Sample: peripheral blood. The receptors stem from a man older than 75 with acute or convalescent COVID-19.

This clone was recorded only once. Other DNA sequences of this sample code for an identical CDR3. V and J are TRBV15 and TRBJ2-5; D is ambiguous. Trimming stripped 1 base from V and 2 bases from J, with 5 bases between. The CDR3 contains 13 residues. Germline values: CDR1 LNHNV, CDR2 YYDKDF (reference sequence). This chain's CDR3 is CATSRGQQETQYF. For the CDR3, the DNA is TGTGCCACCAGCAGAGGGCAGCAAGAGACCCAGTACTTC.

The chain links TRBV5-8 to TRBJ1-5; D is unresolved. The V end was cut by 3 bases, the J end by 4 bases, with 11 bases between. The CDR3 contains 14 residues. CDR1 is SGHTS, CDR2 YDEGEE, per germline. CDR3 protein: CASSYSERNQPQHF. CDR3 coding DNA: TGTGCCAGCAGCTACTCAGAGAGGAATCAGCCCCAGCATTTT. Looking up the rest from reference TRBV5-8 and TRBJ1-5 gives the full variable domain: EAGVTQSPTHLIKTRGQQATLRCSPISGHTSVYWYQQALGLGLQFLLWYDEGEERNRGNFPPRFSGRQFPNYSSELNVNALELEDSALYLCASSYSERNQPQHFGDGTRLSIL.

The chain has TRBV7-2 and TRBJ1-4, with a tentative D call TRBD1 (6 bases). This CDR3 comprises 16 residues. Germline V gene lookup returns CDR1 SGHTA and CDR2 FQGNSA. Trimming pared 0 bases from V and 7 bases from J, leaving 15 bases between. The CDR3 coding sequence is TGTGCCAGCAGCTTAGCGACAGGCCGGATGACTGAAAAACTGTTTTTT. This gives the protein CASSLATGRMTEKLFF.

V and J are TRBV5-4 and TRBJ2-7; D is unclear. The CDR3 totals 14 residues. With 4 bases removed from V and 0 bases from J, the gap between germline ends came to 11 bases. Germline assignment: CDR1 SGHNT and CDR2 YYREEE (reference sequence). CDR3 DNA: TGTGCCAGCAGCGCGAGACACCGCTCCTACGAGCAGTACTTC. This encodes CASSARHRSYEQYF.

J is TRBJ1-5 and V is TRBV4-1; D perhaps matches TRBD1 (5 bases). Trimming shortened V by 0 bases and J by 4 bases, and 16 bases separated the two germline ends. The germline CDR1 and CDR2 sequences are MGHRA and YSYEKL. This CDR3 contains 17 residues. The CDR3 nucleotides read TGCGCCAGCAGCCAAGATCACGAATCAGGGATGAATCAGCCCCAGCATTTT. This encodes CASSQDHESGMNQPQHF.

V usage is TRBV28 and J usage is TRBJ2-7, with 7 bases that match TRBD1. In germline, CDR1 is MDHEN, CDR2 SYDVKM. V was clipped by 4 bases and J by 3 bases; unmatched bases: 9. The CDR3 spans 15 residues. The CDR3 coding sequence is TGTGCCAGCAGTTCAGGTGGACAGGCGAACTACGAGCAGTACTTC. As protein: CASSSGGQANYEQYF.

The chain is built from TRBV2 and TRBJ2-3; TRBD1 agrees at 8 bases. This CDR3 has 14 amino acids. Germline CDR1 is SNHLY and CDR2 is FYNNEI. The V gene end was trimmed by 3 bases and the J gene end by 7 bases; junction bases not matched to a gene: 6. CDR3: CASSDRTGSNTQYF. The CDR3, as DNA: TGTGCCAGCAGTGACAGGACAGGGTCTAATACGCAGTATTTT.

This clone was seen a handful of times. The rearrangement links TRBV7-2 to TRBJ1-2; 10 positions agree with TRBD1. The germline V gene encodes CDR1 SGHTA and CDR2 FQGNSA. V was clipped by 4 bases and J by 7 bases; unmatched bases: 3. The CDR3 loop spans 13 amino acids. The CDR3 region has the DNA TGTGCCAGCAGCTCCGGGACAGGGGTTGGCTACACCTTC. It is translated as CASSSGTGVGYTF.

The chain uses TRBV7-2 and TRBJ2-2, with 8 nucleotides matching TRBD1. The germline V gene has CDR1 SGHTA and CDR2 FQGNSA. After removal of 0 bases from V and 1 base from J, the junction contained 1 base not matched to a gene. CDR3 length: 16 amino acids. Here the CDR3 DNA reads TGTGCCAGCAGCTTAGCTGGGACAGGGAACACCGGGGAGCTGTTTTTT. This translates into CASSLAGTGNTGELFF.

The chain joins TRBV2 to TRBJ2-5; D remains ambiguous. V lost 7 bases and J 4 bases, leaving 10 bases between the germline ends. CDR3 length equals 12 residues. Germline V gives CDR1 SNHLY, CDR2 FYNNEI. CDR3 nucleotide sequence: TGTGCCAGCAAACCGGTTTCAGAGACCCAGTACTTC. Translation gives CASKPVSETQYF.

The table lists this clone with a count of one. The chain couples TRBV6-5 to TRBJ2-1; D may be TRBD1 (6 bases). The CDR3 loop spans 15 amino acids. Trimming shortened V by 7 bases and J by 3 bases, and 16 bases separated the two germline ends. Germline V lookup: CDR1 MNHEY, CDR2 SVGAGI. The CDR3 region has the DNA TGTGCCAGCATGGGGGCGGGTAAGTTCTACAATGAGCAGTTCTTC. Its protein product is CASMGAGKFYNEQFF.

The CDR3: CASSRGTPGELFF. Here the CDR3 DNA reads TGTGCCAGCAGTAGGGGGACCCCCGGGGAGCTGTTTTTT. This chain uses TRBV28 with TRBJ2-2, with D perhaps TRBD1 (6 bases). V was cut by 5 bases and J by 6 bases, with 10 bases left in between. Germline loops: CDR1 MDHEN, CDR2 SYDVKM. The CDR3 runs 13 residues. The variable domain in full, completed from reference TRBV28 and TRBJ2-2, reads DVKVTQSSRYLVKRTGEKVFLECVQDMDHENMFWYRQDPGLGLRLIYFSYDVKMKEKGDIPEGYSVSREKKERFSLILESASTNQTSMYLCASSRGTPGELFFGEGSRLTVL.

CDR3 in amino acids: CASSKKTGYGYTF. In DNA, the CDR3 is TGTGCCAGCAGCAAAAAGACGGGCTATGGCTACACCTTC. V and J are TRBV21-1 and TRBJ1-2. TRBV21-1 is a recognized pseudogene. The CDR3 runs to 13 residues.

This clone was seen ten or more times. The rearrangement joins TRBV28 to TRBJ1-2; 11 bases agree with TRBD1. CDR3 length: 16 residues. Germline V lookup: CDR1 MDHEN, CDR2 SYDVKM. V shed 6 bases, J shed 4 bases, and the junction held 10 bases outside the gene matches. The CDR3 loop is CASRLGQGASSYGYTF. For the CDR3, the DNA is TGTGCCAGCAGGTTAGGACAGGGGGCTAGTAGCTATGGCTACACCTTC.

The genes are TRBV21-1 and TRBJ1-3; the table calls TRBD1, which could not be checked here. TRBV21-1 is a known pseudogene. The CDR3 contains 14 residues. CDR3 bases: TGTGCCAGCAGTCGACAGGGGGCGAGAAACACCATATATTTT. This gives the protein CASSRQGARNTIYF.

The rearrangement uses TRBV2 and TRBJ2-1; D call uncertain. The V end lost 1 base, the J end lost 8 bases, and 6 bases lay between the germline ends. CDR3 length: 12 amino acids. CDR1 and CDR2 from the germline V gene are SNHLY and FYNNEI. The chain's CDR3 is CASSEERYEQFF. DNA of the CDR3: TGTGCCAGCAGTGAAGAACGGTATGAGCAGTTCTTC.

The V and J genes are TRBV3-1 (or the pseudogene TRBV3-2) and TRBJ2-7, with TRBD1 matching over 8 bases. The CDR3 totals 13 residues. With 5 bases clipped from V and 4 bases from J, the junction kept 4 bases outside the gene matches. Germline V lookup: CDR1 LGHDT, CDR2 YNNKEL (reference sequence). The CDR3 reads CASSYDRGYEQYF. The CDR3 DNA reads TGTGCCAGCAGCTACGACAGGGGTTACGAGCAGTACTTC.

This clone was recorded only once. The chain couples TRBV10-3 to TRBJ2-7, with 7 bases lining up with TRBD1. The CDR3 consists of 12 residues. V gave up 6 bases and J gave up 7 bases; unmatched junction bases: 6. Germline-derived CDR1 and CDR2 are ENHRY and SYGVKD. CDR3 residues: CAIRSDRPEQYF. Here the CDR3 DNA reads TGTGCCATCAGGTCGGACAGGCCAGAGCAGTACTTC.

CDR3 nucleotides: TGTGCCAGCAGCTTAGGGGGAGGGGCGTTGGGGTTCTTC. Translation gives CASSLGGGALGFF. The chain uses TRBV7-2 and TRBJ2-1; 7 bases align to TRBD2. Germline-derived CDR1 and CDR2 are SGHTA and FQGNSA. This CDR3 is built from 13 residues. The J segment lost 15 bases and the V segment lost 1 base, leaving 9 bases of the junction unmatched.

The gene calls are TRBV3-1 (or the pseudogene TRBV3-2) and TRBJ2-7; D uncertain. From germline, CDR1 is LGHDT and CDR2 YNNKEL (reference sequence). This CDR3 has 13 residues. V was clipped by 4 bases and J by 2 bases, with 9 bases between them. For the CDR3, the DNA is TGTGCCAGCAGCCCGGCAGGCCCCTACGAGCAGTACTTC. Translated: CASSPAGPYEQYF.

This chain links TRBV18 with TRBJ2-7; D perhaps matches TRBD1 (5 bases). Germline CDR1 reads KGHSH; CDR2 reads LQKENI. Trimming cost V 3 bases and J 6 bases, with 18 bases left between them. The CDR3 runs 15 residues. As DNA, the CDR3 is TGTGCCAGCTCACCCAGGGATTCTGGGTCGGGCGAGCAGTACTTC. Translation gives CASSPRDSGSGEQYF.

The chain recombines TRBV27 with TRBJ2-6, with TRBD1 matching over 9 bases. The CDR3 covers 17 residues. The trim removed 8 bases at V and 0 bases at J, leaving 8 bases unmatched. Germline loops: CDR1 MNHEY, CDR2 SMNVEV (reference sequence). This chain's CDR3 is CASRTDRGRSGANVLTF. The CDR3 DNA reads TGTGCCAGCCGGACGGACAGGGGACGCTCTGGGGCCAACGTCCTGACTTTC.

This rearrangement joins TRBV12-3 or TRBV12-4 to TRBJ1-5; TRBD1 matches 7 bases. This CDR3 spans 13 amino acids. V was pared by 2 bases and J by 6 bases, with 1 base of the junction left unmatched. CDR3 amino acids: CASSLTGAQPQHF. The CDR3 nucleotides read TGTGCCAGCAGTTTAACAGGGGCTCAGCCCCAGCATTTT.

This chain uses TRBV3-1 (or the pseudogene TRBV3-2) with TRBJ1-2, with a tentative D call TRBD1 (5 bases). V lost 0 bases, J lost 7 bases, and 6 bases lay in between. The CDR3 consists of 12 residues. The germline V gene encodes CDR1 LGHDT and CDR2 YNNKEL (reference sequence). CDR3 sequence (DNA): TGTGCCAGCAGCCAAGACAGGGTTGGCTACACCTTC. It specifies CASSQDRVGYTF.

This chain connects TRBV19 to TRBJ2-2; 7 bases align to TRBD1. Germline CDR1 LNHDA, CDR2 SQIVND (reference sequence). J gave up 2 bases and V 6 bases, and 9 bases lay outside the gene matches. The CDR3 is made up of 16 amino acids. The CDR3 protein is CASSWTGLTNTGELFF. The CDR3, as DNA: TGTGCCAGTAGCTGGACAGGCCTTACTAACACCGGGGAGCTGTTTTTT.

CDR3 coding DNA: TGTGCCAGCAGGCGTACCGGGGAGCTGTTTTTT. Amino acid sequence: CASRRTGELFF. This chain links TRBV7-2 with TRBJ2-2, with D unclear. The V end lost 6 bases, the J end lost 5 bases, and 4 bases lay between the germline ends. CDR1 and CDR2 (germline): SGHTA, FQGNSA. The CDR3 sequence is 11 residues long.

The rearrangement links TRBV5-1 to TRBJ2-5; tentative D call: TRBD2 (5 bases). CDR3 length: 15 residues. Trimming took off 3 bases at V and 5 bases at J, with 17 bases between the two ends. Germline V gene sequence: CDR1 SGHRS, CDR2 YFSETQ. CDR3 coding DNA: TGCGCCAGCAGCTCCGATCCGGGGAGTGGGGAGACCCAGTACTTC. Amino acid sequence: CASSSDPGSGETQYF.